Listed below are T cell receptor beta chains from one sample, sequenced in a study of shared clonotypes between healthy human individuals. Produced via immunoSEQ multiplex PCR; TCRdb's table is partial and in-frame only. The table records 2 million to 2.5 million clones, roughly 95% of them present only once. Specimen: naive CD4+ T cells sorted from blood. Receptor source: a man between 18 and 29 years old in good health. The CDR3 runs from the conserved cysteine through the conserved F or W. A D gene is named only where the DNA matches it firmly. Part of the rows lack a size; the others show once, few, many or a class for expanded clones.

D gene: -; V gene: TRBV6-5; clone size: -; J gene: TRBJ2-5; CDR3 length: 14; CDR3 protein: CASSTAGFQETQYF; CDR3 DNA: TGTGCCAGCAGTACCGCAGGGTTTCAAGAGACCCAGTACTTC
D gene: -; V gene: TRBV5-1; clone size: -; J gene: TRBJ2-1; CDR3 length: 14; CDR3 protein: CASSLEGFYNEQFF; CDR3 DNA: TGCGCCAGCAGCTTGGAAGGCTTCTACAATGAGCAGTTCTTC
D gene: TRBD1; V gene: TRBV7-2; clone size: once; J gene: TRBJ1-2; CDR3 length: 13; CDR3 protein: CASSPQGVYGYTF; CDR3 DNA: TGTGCCAGCAGCCCGCAGGGGGTATATGGCTACACCTTC
D gene: -; V gene: TRBV19; clone size: -; J gene: TRBJ1-5; CDR3 length: 13; CDR3 protein: CASTYHSNQPQHF; CDR3 DNA: TGTGCCAGTACCTACCATAGCAATCAGCCCCAGCATTTT
D gene: TRBD1; V gene: TRBV28; clone size: -; J gene: TRBJ1-5; CDR3 length: 16; CDR3 protein: CASSSGQGKNNQPQHF; CDR3 DNA: TGTGCCAGCAGTTCCGGACAGGGTAAAAACAATCAGCCCCAGCATTTT
D gene: TRBD2; V gene: TRBV19; clone size: -; J gene: TRBJ2-7; CDR3 length: 18; CDR3 protein: CASSVGTSGTRRPYEQYF; CDR3 DNA: TGTGCCAGTAGTGTCGGGACTAGCGGGACCCGACGGCCCTACGAGCAGTACTTC
D gene: -; V gene: TRBV4-3; clone size: -; J gene: TRBJ1-3; CDR3 length: 13; CDR3 protein: CASRGHLGNTIYF; CDR3 DNA: TGCGCCAGCCGGGGACACTTAGGAAACACCATATATTTT
D gene: TRBD2; V gene: TRBV7-2; clone size: -; J gene: TRBJ2-1; CDR3 length: 17; CDR3 protein: CASSLLGKVAGANEQFF; CDR3 DNA: TGTGCCAGCAGCTTACTTGGGAAAGTAGCGGGGGCCAATGAGCAGTTCTTC
D gene: TRBD1; V gene: TRBV19; clone size: -; J gene: TRBJ1-1; CDR3 length: 15; CDR3 protein: CASSIVDREGAEAFF; CDR3 DNA: TGTGCCAGTAGTATAGTAGACAGGGAAGGGGCTGAAGCTTTCTTT
D gene: -; V gene: TRBV15; clone size: -; J gene: TRBJ1-1; CDR3 length: 16; CDR3 protein: CATSRDGPRANTEAFF; CDR3 DNA: TGTGCCACCAGCAGAGATGGGCCCAGGGCAAACACTGAAGCTTTCTTT
D gene: -; V gene: TRBV9; clone size: -; J gene: TRBJ1-4; CDR3 length: 14; CDR3 protein: CASSPTQGWEKLFF; CDR3 DNA: TGTGCCAGCAGCCCCACCCAGGGATGGGAAAAACTGTTTTTT
D gene: TRBD2; V gene: TRBV30; clone size: -; J gene: TRBJ2-5; CDR3 length: 15; CDR3 protein: CAWSVGLAGGKTQYF; CDR3 DNA: TGTGCCTGGAGTGTAGGACTAGCGGGTGGGAAGACCCAGTACTTC
D gene: -; V gene: TRBV28; clone size: -; J gene: TRBJ1-3; CDR3 length: 14; CDR3 protein: CASLPQSIGNTIYF; CDR3 DNA: TGTGCCAGCTTACCACAGTCAATTGGAAACACCATATATTTT
D gene: -; V gene: TRBV6-5; clone size: -; J gene: TRBJ1-1; CDR3 length: 13; CDR3 protein: CASSRGHYTEAFF; CDR3 DNA: TGTGCCAGCAGTAGAGGACACTACACTGAAGCTTTCTTT
D gene: -; V gene: TRBV4-1; clone size: -; J gene: TRBJ1-1; CDR3 length: 16; CDR3 protein: CASSPESGPKNTEAFF; CDR3 DNA: TGCGCCAGCAGCCCAGAATCGGGACCGAAGAACACTGAAGCTTTCTTT
D gene: -; V gene: TRBV25-1; clone size: few; J gene: TRBJ1-2; CDR3 length: 14; CDR3 protein: CASSEYRAPYGYTF; CDR3 DNA: TGTGCCAGCAGTGAATACCGGGCCCCCTATGGCTACACCTTC
D gene: -; V gene: TRBV5-1; clone size: -; J gene: TRBJ2-3; CDR3 length: 15; CDR3 protein: CASSLGGRGADTQYF; CDR3 DNA: TGCGCCAGCAGCCTCGGGGGCAGGGGCGCAGATACGCAGTATTTT
D gene: -; V gene: TRBV2; clone size: -; J gene: TRBJ2-1; CDR3 length: 15; CDR3 protein: CASGAWELGNNEQFF; CDR3 DNA: TGTGCCAGCGGCGCGTGGGAGTTAGGGAACAATGAGCAGTTCTTC
D gene: -; V gene: TRBV30; clone size: -; J gene: TRBJ2-5; CDR3 length: 14; CDR3 protein: CAWSILGGGETQYF; CDR3 DNA: TGTGCCTGGTCGATCCTAGGGGGGGGCGAGACCCAGTACTTC
D gene: TRBD2; V gene: TRBV27; clone size: -; J gene: TRBJ2-1; CDR3 length: 18; CDR3 protein: CASSLTSGRASSYNEQFF; CDR3 DNA: TGTGCCAGCAGTTTGACTAGCGGGAGGGCTAGCTCCTACAATGAGCAGTTCTTC
D gene: TRBD1; V gene: TRBV7-8; clone size: -; J gene: TRBJ2-1; CDR3 length: 13; CDR3 protein: CASSWDRHNEQFF; CDR3 DNA: TGTGCCAGCAGCTGGGACAGACACAATGAGCAGTTCTTC
D gene: TRBD1; V gene: TRBV5-4; clone size: -; J gene: TRBJ2-7; CDR3 length: 15; CDR3 protein: CASSSPGQGAYEQYF; CDR3 DNA: TGTGCCAGCAGCTCCCCTGGACAGGGGGCCTACGAGCAGTACTTC
D gene: -; V gene: TRBV6-5; clone size: -; J gene: TRBJ1-1; CDR3 length: 11; CDR3 protein: CASTRGAEAFF; CDR3 DNA: TGTGCCAGCACCCGGGGGGCTGAAGCTTTCTTT
D gene: -; V gene: TRBV9; clone size: -; J gene: TRBJ2-7; CDR3 length: 15; CDR3 protein: CASSVEWGASYEQYF; CDR3 DNA: TGTGCCAGCAGCGTAGAGTGGGGGGCCTCCTACGAGCAGTACTTC
D gene: -; V gene: TRBV7-9; clone size: -; J gene: TRBJ2-3; CDR3 length: 13; CDR3 protein: CASSLDSTDTQYF; CDR3 DNA: TGTGCCAGCAGCTTAGACTCAACAGATACGCAGTATTTT
D gene: -; V gene: TRBV6-5; clone size: -; J gene: TRBJ2-7; CDR3 length: 13; CDR3 protein: CASSLTRYYEQYF; CDR3 DNA: TGTGCCAGCAGTCTAACCCGATACTACGAGCAGTACTTC
D gene: -; V gene: TRBV15; clone size: -; J gene: TRBJ2-7; CDR3 length: 14; CDR3 protein: CATSRGGSTYEQYF; CDR3 DNA: TGTGCCACCAGCAGAGGGGGCAGTACGTACGAGCAGTACTTC
D gene: TRBD1; V gene: TRBV6-5; clone size: -; J gene: TRBJ1-3; CDR3 length: 15; CDR3 protein: CASSYSDRGRNTIYF; CDR3 DNA: TGTGCCAGCAGTTACTCGGACAGGGGCCGAAACACCATATATTTT